This T cell receptor (beta chain) was recorded in a study of response to subunit inactivated influenza vaccine. TCRdb re-called the RT-PCR reads with MiXCR, one entry per CDR3 protein. Of just over 300,000 distinct CDR3 sequences detected, less than 25% appear once; the ten largest clones hold roughly 10%. This clonotype was picked up a small number of times. Its antigen is still unknown. Overall study findings and caveats: The authors put forward the suggestion that each seasonal influenza vaccination may bring in only a limited number of new T cells.

The CDR3 runs to 16 residues. Deletions cut 0 bases from V and 7 bases from J, with 14 bases between. Germline values: CDR1 SGHRS, CDR2 YFSETQ. The chain recombines TRBV5-1 with TRBJ1-6; maybe TRBD1 (6 bases). Sequences were derived from PBMCs from blood, sampled roughly 20 months after vaccination. This TCR was recovered from a man aged 45 to 75 who received an inactivated influenza vaccine. The CDR3 region is CASSLAPPGGNSPLHF. The CDR3 bases are TGCGCCAGCAGCTTGGCCCCTCCCGGGGGCAATTCACCCCTCCACTTT.